These T cell receptor beta chains were read from a single sample in a study of OX40 agonist ivuxolimab in advanced cancers. The repertoire was sequenced with immunoSEQ multiplex PCR; TCRdb's copy has only in-frame clones and lacks some. Of roughly 40,000 clones listed, approximately 83% are singletons. The sequences come from CD4+ or CD8+ T cells sorted from blood, collected in a trial of the OX40 agonist ivuxolimab. Receptors originate from an adult with an advanced solid tumor such as melanoma, head and neck, liver or kidney cancer. Both conserved end residues are part of each CDR3. D genes are given only for firm matches. Part of the rows lack a size; the others show once, few, many or a class for expanded clones.

v_gene: TRBV11-2; len: 15; abundance: -; d_gene: TRBD2; j_gene: TRBJ2-5; CDR3nt: TGTGCCAGCAGCTTAGGGGGGGGACTAGCGGAGACCCAGTACTTC; CDR3aa: CASSLGGGLAETQYF
v_gene: TRBV11-2; len: 14; abundance: -; d_gene: TRBD1; j_gene: TRBJ2-7; CDR3nt: TGTGCCAGCAGCTTGGGGACAGTCGGCTACGAGCAGTACTTC; CDR3aa: CASSLGTVGYEQYF
v_gene: TRBV20-1; len: 11; abundance: few; d_gene: -; j_gene: TRBJ1-1; CDR3nt: TGCAGTGCTAGAGTCCCTTCAGAAGCTTTCTTT; CDR3aa: CSARVPSEAFF
v_gene: TRBV27; len: 14; abundance: -; d_gene: -; j_gene: TRBJ1-2; CDR3nt: TGTGCCAGCAGTGTAGGACAGTATGTGGATGGCTACACCTTC; CDR3aa: CASSVGQYVDGYTF
v_gene: TRBV4-1; len: 13; abundance: -; d_gene: TRBD2; j_gene: TRBJ2-7; CDR3nt: TGCGCCAGCAGCACTAGCGGGAGTACTGAGCAGTACTTC; CDR3aa: CASSTSGSTEQYF
v_gene: TRBV20-1; len: 11; abundance: few; d_gene: -; j_gene: TRBJ1-1; CDR3nt: TGCAGTGCGAGTCGGATCACTGAAGCTTTCTTT; CDR3aa: CSASRITEAFF
v_gene: TRBV4-1; len: 16; abundance: -; d_gene: TRBD2; j_gene: TRBJ2-3; CDR3nt: TGCGCCAGCAGCCATCCCCTCGGGGGGGCCAGGGATACGCAGTATTTT; CDR3aa: CASSHPLGGARDTQYF
v_gene: TRBV14; len: 16; abundance: few; d_gene: TRBD1; j_gene: TRBJ2-6; CDR3nt: TGTGCCAGCAGTCGGACAGGTCGCCCTGGGGCCAACGTCCTGACTTTC; CDR3aa: CASSRTGRPGANVLTF
v_gene: TRBV7-9; len: 17; abundance: -; d_gene: -; j_gene: TRBJ2-2; CDR3nt: TGTGCCAGCAGCGACAATACGGGACGGTCAGACACCGGGGAGCTGTTTTTT; CDR3aa: CASSDNTGRSDTGELFF
v_gene: TRBV6-5; len: 15; abundance: -; d_gene: TRBD1; j_gene: TRBJ2-3; CDR3nt: TGTGCCAGCAGTGGGACAGATCGAAGCGCAGATACGCAGTATTTT; CDR3aa: CASSGTDRSADTQYF
v_gene: TRBV27; len: 15; abundance: few; d_gene: TRBD2; j_gene: TRBJ2-7; CDR3nt: TGTGCCAGCAGCAAACTAGCGGGAGTTTCCTACGAGCAGTACTTC; CDR3aa: CASSKLAGVSYEQYF
v_gene: TRBV9; len: 16; abundance: -; d_gene: TRBD1; j_gene: TRBJ2-5; CDR3nt: TGTGCCAGCAGCGTAGCGTCCTCCCAAGGGGGCGAGACCCAGTACTTC; CDR3aa: CASSVASSQGGETQYF
v_gene: TRBV28; len: 13; abundance: -; d_gene: -; j_gene: TRBJ2-7; CDR3nt: TGTGCCAGCAGTTTGTCGGGGCACGACGAGCAGTACTTC; CDR3aa: CASSLSGHDEQYF
v_gene: TRBV13; len: 15; abundance: -; d_gene: TRBD2; j_gene: TRBJ2-7; CDR3nt: TGTGCCAGCAGCTTAGTCGCTAGCGGGGTCTACGAGCAGTACTTC; CDR3aa: CASSLVASGVYEQYF
v_gene: TRBV16; len: 15; abundance: -; d_gene: -; j_gene: TRBJ2-3; CDR3nt: TGTGCCAGCAGCTCGACCCTTCCTGGCACAGATACGCAGTATTTT; CDR3aa: CASSSTLPGTDTQYF